These 29 T cell receptor beta chains came from one sample sequenced in a study of identical twins. TCRdb reprocessed the 5' RACE reads via MiXCR and lists one record per CDR3 protein. The profile shows approximately 630,000 distinct CDR3 sequences, roughly 7.1% of them singletons. In addition, the sample was reused for a study of yellow fever vaccine responses in identical twins.

Sequenced: PBMCs. All receptors derive from a woman younger than 30 in good health.

This clonotype was counted only a few times. The chain is built from TRBV29-1 and TRBJ2-1, with 11 bases identical to TRBD2. The germline V gene encodes CDR1 SQVTM and CDR2 ANQGSEA. The CDR3 loop spans 16 amino acids. J was trimmed by 2 bases and V by 6 bases; bases with no gene match: 9. CDR3 sequence: CSVATKLAGAYNEQFF. The CDR3 DNA reads as TGCAGCGTCGCAACTAAACTAGCGGGAGCCTACAATGAGCAGTTCTTC.

This clonotype was observed many times. CDR3 sequence: CASSPVPYEQYF. CDR3 DNA sequence: TGTGCCAGCAGTCCCGTTCCCTACGAGCAGTACTTC. The V gene is TRBV2, the J gene TRBJ2-7; D is ambiguous. The CDR3 spans 12 residues. Trimming took off 5 bases at V and 2 bases at J, with 7 bases between the two ends. Germline V gene data show CDR1 as SNHLY and CDR2 as FYNNEI.

This clonotype has at least ten counts. The genes are TRBV12-3 or TRBV12-4 and TRBJ1-1, with 8 bases aligning to TRBD1. V trimming: 5 bases; J trimming: 4 bases; junction bases outside the gene matches: 3. The CDR3 sequence is 13 residues long. The CDR3 DNA follows: TGTGCCAGCAGTCCTCAGGGGGCCACTGAAGCTTTCTTT. This codes for CASSPQGATEAFF.

This clonotype was counted between two and nine times. The chain combines TRBV15 with TRBJ2-1; weak D call: TRBD1 (6 bases). The CDR3 runs to 15 residues. Germline V gives CDR1 LNHNV, CDR2 YYDKDF (reference sequence). The V gene lost 5 bases and the J gene lost 9 bases, with 20 bases spanning the gap. CDR3 amino acids: CATSWGLESNSEQFF. In nucleotides, the CDR3 is TGTGCCACCAGCTGGGGGCTAGAAAGTAACAGTGAGCAGTTCTTC.

This clonotype was counted between two and nine times. The genes are TRBV5-1 and TRBJ2-5; D possibly uses TRBD1 or TRBD2 (5 bases each). The V end lost 3 bases, the J end lost 4 bases, and 13 bases lay between the germline ends. From germline, CDR1 is SGHRS and CDR2 YFSETQ. The CDR3 contains 14 residues. The DNA for the CDR3 is TGCGCCAGCAGCTCAGGGTCGGGACGAGAGACCCAGTACTTC. Its protein product is CASSSGSGRETQYF.

This clonotype has a handful of counts. This sequence joins TRBV12-3 or TRBV12-4 and TRBJ1-5, with 7 positions matching TRBD1. Trimming cost V 8 bases and J 7 bases; bases outside gene matches: 8. The CDR3 consists of 13 residues. CDR3 in amino acids: CASGRQGGQPQHF. CDR3 sequence (DNA): TGTGCCAGCGGCCGACAGGGCGGACAGCCCCAGCATTTT.

This clonotype was seen ten or more times. The chain has TRBV3-1 and TRBJ1-1, with D perhaps TRBD1 (5 bases). The length of the CDR3 is 14 residues. Germline V gene data show CDR1 as LGHDT and CDR2 as YNNKEL (reference sequence). V lost 1 base and J lost 4, with 10 bases in between. The CDR3 protein is CASSQGIGGTEAFF. The CDR3 DNA reads TGTGCCAGCAGCCAAGGCATCGGGGGCACTGAAGCTTTCTTT. Based on the CDR3 plus reference TRBV3-1 and TRBJ1-1, the full variable domain is DTAVSQTPKYLVTQMGNDKSIKCEQNLGHDTMYWYKQDSKKFLKIMFSYNNKELIINETVPNRFSPKSPDKAHLNLHINSLELGDSAVYFCASSQGIGGTEAFFGQGTRLTVV.

The rearrangement uses TRBV28 and TRBJ1-3, with 7 bases matching TRBD1. Germline V lookup: CDR1 MDHEN, CDR2 SYDVKM. The CDR3 loop spans 15 amino acids. Trimming took 7 bases from V and 2 from J; bases not matched to a gene: 8. The CDR3: CASNEAGGTGNTIYF. The CDR3 DNA sequence: TGTGCCAGCAACGAAGCAGGGGGGACTGGAAACACCATATATTTT.

This rearrangement joins TRBV5-6 to TRBJ2-1, with 7 bases that match TRBD2. V trimming: 3 bases; J trimming: 4 bases; junction bases outside the gene matches: 7. There are 15 residues in the CDR3. Germline assignment: CDR1 SGHDT and CDR2 YYEEEE. The CDR3 DNA is TGTGCCAGCAGCTGGGGGGGGGTGGGTTACAATGAGCAGTTCTTC. It yields the protein CASSWGGVGYNEQFF.

V gene TRBV12-5 combines with J gene TRBJ2-2, with no clear D. Trimming stripped 0 bases from V and 2 bases from J, with 10 bases between. Germline lookup yields CDR1 LGHNT and CDR2 FRNRAP. There are 16 residues in the CDR3. In DNA form, the CDR3 reads TGTGCTAGTGGTTTGGTACGTCCGCCTAACACCGGGGAGCTGTTTTTT. Amino acid sequence: CASGLVRPPNTGELFF.

Only a few counts were recorded for this clonotype. The gene calls are TRBV10-2 and TRBJ2-5; 9 nucleotides match TRBD2. V was pared by 7 bases and J by 5 bases, with 8 bases of the junction left unmatched. The CDR3 is made up of 14 amino acids. Germline V gives CDR1 WSHSY, CDR2 SAAADI. The CDR3 sequence is CASTSGAGGETQYF. CDR3 bases: TGCGCCAGCACGTCGGGGGCGGGAGGGGAGACCCAGTACTTC.

The table lists this clonotype with a few counts. V gene TRBV20-1 combines with J gene TRBJ1-2; the D gene is possibly TRBD1 (6 bases). Trimming took off 3 bases at V and 9 bases at J, with 14 bases between the two ends. The length of the CDR3 is 12 residues. Germline V gene data show CDR1 as DFQATT and CDR2 as SNEGSKA (reference sequence). CDR3 DNA sequence: TGCAGTGCTAGGCCGGGGGCGTTAAGCTACACCTTC. As protein: CSARPGALSYTF.

This clonotype was seen at least ten times. A read error may account for a junction end that differs from germline. This chain joins TRBV12-5 and TRBJ2-1; TRBD1 aligns across 8 bases. Looked up from germline, CDR1 is LGHNT and CDR2 is FRNRAP. The CDR3 runs 12 residues. CDR3 DNA: TGTGCTAGTGGTTTGGAAACGGGACAGGTTGCCTTC. This translates into CASGLETGQVAF.

The V gene is TRBV12-3 or TRBV12-4, the J gene TRBJ2-6; D is possibly TRBD1 (5 bases). V lost 6 bases and J 0 bases, leaving 6 bases between the germline ends. The CDR3 runs 14 residues. As DNA, the CDR3 is TGTGCCAGCAGGGACACCTCTGGGGCCAACGTCCTGACTTTC. Its protein is CASRDTSGANVLTF.

This clonotype was detected only a few times. This chain connects TRBV29-1 to TRBJ2-5, with D unclear. CDR1 SQVTM and CDR2 ANQGSEA come from the germline V gene. Trimming removed 6 bases at V and 1 base at J, with 6 bases between. This CDR3 is built from 11 residues. The CDR3 DNA is TGCAGCGTAAGACCCCAAGAGACCCAGTACTTC. The encoded protein is CSVRPQETQYF.

This clonotype was detected ten times or more. The chain couples TRBV6-5 to TRBJ1-2, with unresolved D. There are 15 residues in the CDR3. With 1 base removed from V and 0 bases from J, the gap between germline ends came to 9 bases. Germline loops: CDR1 MNHEY, CDR2 SVGAGI. The chain's CDR3 is CASSYYPASNYGYTF. Written as DNA, the CDR3 is TGTGCCAGCAGTTACTATCCAGCCTCTAACTATGGCTACACCTTC.

Only a few counts were recorded for this clonotype. The rearrangement links TRBV5-1 to TRBJ2-1; tentative D call: TRBD2 (7 bases). Trimming shortened V by 6 bases and J by 1 base, and 17 bases separated the two germline ends. The germline V gene has CDR1 SGHRS and CDR2 YFSETQ. The CDR3 has 16 residues. CDR3: CASNPGGVGSYNEQFF. The CDR3 coding sequence is TGCGCCAGCAACCCGGGGGGCGTAGGATCCTACAATGAGCAGTTCTTC.

The chain joins TRBV18 to TRBJ1-4; the D is unclear. The CDR3 spans 14 residues. Germline values: CDR1 KGHSH, CDR2 LQKENI. V was clipped by 3 bases and J by 4 bases, with 9 bases between them. DNA of the CDR3: TGTGCCAGCTCACCCTCTGACCTTAATGAAAAACTGTTTTTT. Its protein product is CASSPSDLNEKLFF.

In its sample, this clonotype was seen a few times. The CDR3 DNA reads as TGCAGTGCTAGATCGACAGGGTTTGATACCGGGGAGCTGTTTTTT. It specifies CSARSTGFDTGELFF. The V call is TRBV20-1, the J call TRBJ2-2; 7 nucleotides match TRBD1. The CDR3 runs 15 residues. Germline-derived CDR1 and CDR2 are DFQATT and SNEGSKA (reference sequence). Losses at the gene ends were 2 bases for V and 5 bases for J; bases not matched to a gene: 8.

The rearrangement uses TRBV20-1 and TRBJ1-5, with a possible D match to TRBD1 (6 bases). This CDR3 region has 15 residues. V lost 0 bases and J 2 bases, leaving 11 bases between the germline ends. Germline loops: CDR1 DFQATT, CDR2 SNEGSKA (reference sequence). Here the CDR3 DNA reads TGCAGTGCTAGAGATGCGGGGGCAGGCAATCAGCCCCAGCATTTT. As protein: CSARDAGAGNQPQHF.

This clonotype was observed at least ten times. The chain couples TRBV21-1 to TRBJ2-6; no check of the table's D call, TRBD1, against the DNA was made. TRBV21-1 is described as a pseudogene. The CDR3 covers 19 residues. The CDR3 bases are TGTGCCAGCAGCAAAGAGCGAGACAGGCCCTCTCTGGGGGCCAACGTCCTGACTTTC. Protein product: CASSKERDRPSLGANVLTF.

This clonotype has ten or more counts. This rearrangement joins TRBV7-6 to TRBJ2-3; 11 bases are a match to TRBD1. Germline lookup yields CDR1 SGHVS and CDR2 FNYEAQ. The CDR3 is made up of 18 amino acids. Germline trimming cut 5 bases from V and 0 bases from J; bases unmatched to any gene: 10. The CDR3 sequence is CASSLDRGRFHSTDTQYF. CDR3 nucleotides: TGTGCCAGCAGCCTGGACAGGGGGCGCTTCCACAGCACAGATACGCAGTATTTT. The full variable domain, completed using reference TRBV7-6 and TRBJ2-3, is GAGVSQSPRYKVTKRGQDVALRCDPISGHVSLYWYRQALGQGPEFLTYFNYEAQQDKSGLPNDRFSAERPEGSISTLTIQRTEQRDSAMYRCASSLDRGRFHSTDTQYFGPGTRLTVL.

This rearrangement joins TRBV7-3 to TRBJ2-7, with a weak D call TRBD1 (6 bases). CDR3 size: 14 residues. Trimming removed 5 bases at V and 6 bases at J, with 17 bases between. From germline, CDR1 is SGHTA and CDR2 FQGTGA. CDR3 in amino acids: CASSPSGADGEQYF. In nucleotides, the CDR3 is TGTGCCAGCAGCCCTTCAGGGGCCGACGGCGAGCAGTACTTC.

In this sample, this clonotype turned up a few times. The V and J genes are TRBV24-1 and TRBJ2-3; 11 bases align to TRBD1. J gave up 3 bases and V 3 bases, and 7 bases lay outside the gene matches. The germline gives CDR1 KGHDR, CDR2 SFDVKD. The CDR3 runs 17 residues. Here the CDR3 reads CATSDPGQGAGTDTQYF. The CDR3 nucleotides read TGTGCCACCAGTGATCCCGGACAGGGGGCAGGGACAGATACGCAGTATTTT.

This clonotype has only a few counts. The chain combines TRBV5-5 with TRBJ2-6, with D perhaps matching TRBD1 (5 bases). The V end was cut by 0 bases, the J end by 0 bases, with 10 bases between. Germline values: CDR1 SGHKS, CDR2 YYEKEE (reference sequence). CDR3 length: 17 amino acids. This chain's CDR3 is CASSLEHRSSGANVLTF. CDR3 in DNA: TGTGCCAGCAGCTTGGAGCACAGGTCCTCTGGGGCCAACGTCCTGACTTTC.

This clonotype was detected only a few times. V and J are TRBV11-2 and TRBJ2-1; D unclear. This CDR3 region has 15 residues. V dropped 1 base and J dropped 6 bases, with 13 bases sitting between them. Germline V gene sequence: CDR1 SGHAT, CDR2 FQNNGV. The CDR3 nucleotides are TGTGCCAGCAGCTTAGGGCGCGAACGATTCAATGAGCAGTTCTTC. The encoded protein is CASSLGRERFNEQFF.

J is TRBJ2-7 and V is TRBV28; 8 positions match TRBD1. This CDR3 has 14 amino acids. Germline values: CDR1 MDHEN, CDR2 SYDVKM. Trimming took 7 bases from V and 7 from J; bases not matched to a gene: 12. CDR3 loop: CASNVLRGPGEQYF. CDR3 in DNA: TGTGCCAGCAATGTTCTCAGGGGGCCGGGGGAGCAGTACTTC.

This clonotype was seen ten or more times. The chain carries TRBV2 and TRBJ2-5; no clear D. V was cut by 5 bases and J by 3 bases, with 16 bases left in between. The CDR3 has 15 residues. Germline CDR1 reads SNHLY; CDR2 reads FYNNEI. Here the CDR3 DNA reads TGTGCCAGCAGTAAAGGAACGAATCTTAAAGAGACCCAGTACTTC. Protein sequence: CASSKGTNLKETQYF.

The J gene is TRBJ2-7, the V gene TRBV29-1, with TRBD1 matching over 7 bases. V was clipped by 7 bases and J by 2 bases; unmatched bases: 11. Germline V lookup: CDR1 SQVTM, CDR2 ANQGSEA. The CDR3 is 14 residues long. CDR3 bases: TGCAGCGCCTGGGACAGTCAAAATCCCTACGAGCAGTACGTC. This codes for CSAWDSQNPYEQYV.